This is a list of T cell receptor beta chains from one sample in a study of a mutant IDH1 vaccine in newly diagnosed glioma. Clones were read by immunoSEQ multiplex PCR, and TCRdb kept only the in-frame ones, dropping some. The table lists approximately 36,000 clones, about 78% of them singletons. The sequencing here drew on PBMCs, taken from a glioma patient treated with radiotherapy, temozolomide or both. The receptors originated from a man between 35 and 55 years old with glioma. Some clones in this sample may be carry-over from other donors' samples. Each CDR3 is given with its conserved first and last residue. Fields, in order: clone size, D gene, J gene, V gene, CDR3 DNA, CDR3 protein. The D gene is left open where the match is weak. Clone size is shown for a subset of rows, as once, few, many or a class of expanded clone.

- - TRBJ2-3 TRBV5-4 TGTGCCAGCAGCTTGCGAACAGATACGCAGTATTTT CASSLRTDTQYF
once - TRBJ1-4 TRBV2 TGTGCCAGCAGTGGGGTTAATGAAAAACTGTTTTTT CASSGVNEKLFF
- - TRBJ2-2 TRBV19 TGTGCCAGTAGCCTACGCGACACCAACACCGGGGAGCTGTTTTTT CASSLRDTNTGELFF
once TRBD1 TRBJ1-2 TRBV20-1 TGCAGTGCTAGACAGGGGGTCGGCTACACCTTC CSARQGVGYTF
few TRBD2 TRBJ2-1 TRBV29-1 TGCAGCGTTGATTTGCGGGGGGGAGAGCAGTTCTTC CSVDLRGGEQFF
- TRBD1 TRBJ1-2 TRBV5-1 TGCGCCAGCAGATCCACGACAGGGGACTATGGCTACACCTTC CASRSTTGDYGYTF
- - TRBJ2-7 TRBV2 TGTGCCAGCGAGAAAGGGGGGAGAAGCTACGAGCAGTACTTC CASEKGGRSYEQYF
- TRBD2 TRBJ2-7 TRBV7-2 TGTGCCAGCAGCTCTAGCGGGGGCCCATACTACGAGCAGTACTTC CASSSSGGPYYEQYF
- - TRBJ1-1 TRBV9 TGTGCCAGCAGCTCTCAGACTCCGGGCACTGAAGCTTTCTTT CASSSQTPGTEAFF
- TRBD2 TRBJ2-3 TRBV7-9 TGTGCCAGCAGCTTAGACGCTAGCGGGGTGACAGATACGCAGTATTTT CASSLDASGVTDTQYF
- - TRBJ2-5 TRBV10-3 TGTGCCATGAGGGCGGGTCTCCAAGAGACCCAGTACTTC CAMRAGLQETQYF
- - TRBJ1-6 TRBV27 TGTGCCAGCAGTTTAGGGGGGGGGCCCTCGGAGCCCCTCCACTTT CASSLGGGPSEPLHF
- - TRBJ2-3 TRBV7-9 TGTGCCAGCAGCTTAGGGGCGAATACGCAGTATTTT CASSLGANTQYF
- - TRBJ2-6 TRBV7-9 TGTGCCAGCGACGCTCTCTCTGGGGCCAACGTCCTGACTTTC CASDALSGANVLTF
- - TRBJ1-1 TRBV9 TGTGCCAGCAGCCAGAGTCTGGGTCGGGGGCTGAACACTGAAGCTTTCTTT CASSQSLGRGLNTEAFF
- - TRBJ2-5 TRBV5-6 TGTGCCAGCAGCTTTGTGGGGGAGACCCAGTACTTC CASSFVGETQYF
- - TRBJ2-1 TRBV27 TGTGCCAGCACCCCGAGCCGCTCCTACAATGAGCAGTTCTTC CASTPSRSYNEQFF
- - TRBJ2-7 TRBV2 TGTGCCAGCGTGAAACAGGGATACGAGCAGTACTTC CASVKQGYEQYF
- - TRBJ1-2 TRBV6-5 TGTGCCAGCAGTACAGCTAACTATGGCTACACCTTC CASSTANYGYTF
- TRBD2 TRBJ2-7 TRBV6-1 TGTGCCAGCAGAATTAGCGGGGGGGGCTCCTACGAGCAGTACTTC CASRISGGGSYEQYF
- - TRBJ2-2 TRBV5-4 TGTGCCAGCAGCTCAAATCAGGGGCCCCGTGACACCGGGGAGCTGTTTTTT CASSSNQGPRDTGELFF
- - TRBJ1-6 TRBV5-5 TGTGCCAGCAGCTTGGACAGGGAGTATTCACCCCTCCACTTT CASSLDREYSPLHF
- TRBD1 TRBJ2-2 TRBV5-6 TGTGCCAGCAGCTTGGGGACAGGCTCCGCCACCGGGGAGCTGTTTTTT CASSLGTGSATGELFF
once TRBD1 TRBJ1-2 TRBV19 TGTGCCAGTAGTAGCGCAGGGGGGGACTATGGCTACACCTTC CASSSAGGDYGYTF
- TRBD1 TRBJ1-5 TRBV7-2 TGTGCCAGCACTCTTTTTGGGACAGGGGGCCAGCCCCAGCATTTT CASTLFGTGGQPQHF
- TRBD1 TRBJ2-3 TRBV30 TGTGCCTGGAGGGGACAGGCTAGGATAGATACGCAGTATTTT CAWRGQARIDTQYF
- - TRBJ2-7 TRBV29-1 TGCAGCGTTTTAAAAGGGGCGGGCGAGCAGTACTTC CSVLKGAGEQYF
- - TRBJ1-1 TRBV19 TGTGCCAGTAGCGTGGGTCCCGGGCCGAACACTGAAGCTTTCTTT CASSVGPGPNTEAFF
- TRBD1 TRBJ2-5 TRBV6-5 TGTGCCAGCAGTCCCTCGGGGACAGAAAAAGAGACCCAGTACTTC CASSPSGTEKETQYF
- - TRBJ1-4 TRBV2 TGTGCCAGCAGGTCCCCGGGTGGAAAACTGTTTTTT CASRSPGGKLFF
- TRBD1 TRBJ2-7 TRBV4-3 TGCGCCAGCAGCCTTTGGACAGGCGTGTACGAGCAGTACTTC CASSLWTGVYEQYF
- - TRBJ1-2 TRBV4-1 TGCGCCAGCAGCCAAGAATACAGCTATGGCTACACCTTC CASSQEYSYGYTF
- TRBD1 TRBJ1-2 TRBV18 TGTGCCAGCTCCCTAGACCGGGACAGTTCGTCTGGCTACACCTTC CASSLDRDSSSGYTF
- - TRBJ1-1 TRBV5-1 TGCGCCAGCAGCGCAGGGACATCCGGTGGCACTGAAGCTTTCTTT CASSAGTSGGTEAFF
once - TRBJ1-5 TRBV19 TGTGCCAGTAGTATAGCCCGACGGCTCATCCACAATCAGCCCCAGCATTTT CASSIARRLIHNQPQHF
- - TRBJ2-1 TRBV29-1 TGCAGCGTTGGAGGGTTGGAGATGCATGGGCAGTTCTTC CSVGGLEMHGQFF
- TRBD1 TRBJ2-7 TRBV19 TGTGCCAGTAGGAGGACAGGGGGTTACGAGCAGTACTTC CASRRTGGYEQYF
- TRBD1 TRBJ1-1 TRBV7-9 TGTGCCAGCAGCTTAGGGGACAGCCTTGAAGCTTTCTTT CASSLGDSLEAFF
few - TRBJ1-5 TRBV19 TGTGCCAGCGCCTTCTGGGGAAATCAGCCCCAGCATTTT CASAFWGNQPQHF
- - TRBJ1-6 TRBV14 TGTGCCAGCAGCGTGGGCCCCGATTCACCCCTCCACTTT CASSVGPDSPLHF
- - TRBJ1-3 TRBV4-1 TGCGCCAGCAGCCAACAGACAGGTGGTTTCTCTGGAAACACCATATATTTT CASSQQTGGFSGNTIYF
- - TRBJ2-2 TRBV6-1 TGTGCCAGCAGTGAAGACAACACCGGGGAGCTGTTTTTT CASSEDNTGELFF
few - TRBJ1-2 TRBV6-5 TGTGCCAGCAGTGCGCAGGGTAGCTATGGCTACACCTTC CASSAQGSYGYTF
- TRBD2 TRBJ2-5 TRBV5-4 TGTGCCAGCAGCCCAGGGGTAGCGGGGGGGGAGACCCAGTACTTC CASSPGVAGGETQYF
- TRBD1 TRBJ1-4 TRBV5-1 TGCGCCAGCAGCTTGGGGGACAGGAATGAAAAACTGTTTTTT CASSLGDRNEKLFF
- TRBD1 TRBJ2-1 TRBV5-1 TGCGCCAGCAGCTTCATGGACAGGGGTGTAAGCAATGAGCAGTTCTTC CASSFMDRGVSNEQFF
- - TRBJ1-2 TRBV9 TGTGCCAGCAGCGTAGGGGGGAATGGCTACACCTTC CASSVGGNGYTF
- - TRBJ1-5 TRBV6-1 TGTGCCAGCAGTGAGGGGTCTTATAGCAATCAGCCCCAGCATTTT CASSEGSYSNQPQHF
- TRBD2 TRBJ2-7 TRBV30 TGTGCCTGGAGTGGGGGGACTAGTGTCCACGAGCAGTACTTC CAWSGGTSVHEQYF
- - TRBJ1-2 TRBV13 TGTGCCAGCAGCTCCCGGGTTGGGGGGTTCGGCTACACCTTC CASSSRVGGFGYTF
- - TRBJ1-1 TRBV30 TGTGCCTGGAGTGTTGGGGTCACTGAAGCTTTCTTT CAWSVGVTEAFF
- TRBD1 TRBJ1-1 TRBV6-5 TGTGCCAGCAGTTTAGGGACAGAGACTGAAGCTTTCTTT CASSLGTETEAFF
- - TRBJ1-1 TRBV5-1 TGCGCCAGCAGCGCCCTTGCGGGGACTGAAGCTTTCTTT CASSALAGTEAFF
- - TRBJ2-3 TRBV6-6 TGTGCCAGCAGCTCGGTCTTCACAAGAGGGACAGATACGCAGTATTTT CASSSVFTRGTDTQYF
once - TRBJ2-3 TRBV5-6 TGTGCCAGCAGCTTGGTTTGGGCGGGGAGCACAGATACGCAGTATTTT CASSLVWAGSTDTQYF
few TRBD2 TRBJ2-1 TRBV6-4 TGTGCCAGCAGTGAAGGCGGGGGGGCCAACAATGAGCAGTTCTTC CASSEGGGANNEQFF
- - TRBJ2-1 TRBV5-1 TGCGCCAGCAGCCTTCCGTGGACATCCTACAATGAGCAGTTCTTC CASSLPWTSYNEQFF